A selection of T cell receptor beta chains follows, all from one sample in a study of monozygotic twins with inflammatory bowel disease. TCRdb reprocessed the 5' RACE reads, keeping one entry per CDR3 protein, no DNA. The sample includes 150,000 to 200,000 distinct CDR3 sequences. Specimen: blood. The receptors stem from a human donor with ulcerative colitis or Crohn's disease, or a healthy co-twin of an affected twin (not recorded which). CDR3s include the opening cysteine and the closing phenylalanine or tryptophan.

V gene,J gene,CDR3 protein
TRBV27,TRBJ2-3,CASFDRYSDTQYF
TRBV20-1,TRBJ1-2,CSAREPSIGYTF
TRBV10-3,TRBJ2-3,CATTDRRTDTQYF
TRBV10-3,TRBJ2-5,CATGGGETQYF
TRBV6-5,TRBJ2-1,CASSYIPTSGYNEQFF
TRBV18,TRBJ1-3,CASSPGQGGNTIYF
TRBV5-6,TRBJ1-5,CASSRQNSNQPQHF
TRBV11-3,TRBJ2-3,CASSAELAGGTDTQYF
TRBV5-1,TRBJ1-2,CASSQLPSGQSGYTF
TRBV2,TRBJ1-4,CASSEALGEYEKLFF
TRBV12-3/TRBV12-4,TRBJ2-7,CASSWDGSSYEQYF
TRBV29-1,TRBJ2-1,CSVVNYNEQFF
TRBV6-1,TRBJ1-5,CASSDRGPQPQHF
TRBV5-1,TRBJ1-2,CASKTDWSEGGYTF
TRBV5-1,TRBJ2-3,CASSRTGPYTDTQYF
TRBV29-1,TRBJ2-3,CSVGGRTDTQYF
TRBV7-2,TRBJ2-3,CASSRGGRAETTDTQYF
TRBV20-1,TRBJ1-5,CSATVTEDGNQPQHF
TRBV20-1,TRBJ2-7,CSARPASGLATYEQYF
TRBV6-1,TRBJ1-2,CASGPTPYGYTF
TRBV3-1,TRBJ2-1,CASSQVDRPEQFF
TRBV5-1,TRBJ1-1,CASSLVPGEAFF
TRBV6-1,TRBJ2-3,CASSPGQGAVNTQYF
TRBV11-2,TRBJ2-1,CASSLDWSTSYNEQFF
TRBV19,TRBJ1-5,CASMGQGDQPQHF
TRBV12-3/TRBV12-4,TRBJ1-4,CASSLMGTGVEKLFF
TRBV18,TRBJ2-6,CASSPTQGSSGANVLTF
TRBV30,TRBJ1-1,CAWARQALNTEAFF
TRBV18,TRBJ1-6,CASSPGTGGSPLHF
TRBV10-3,TRBJ2-2,CATAEQGAMSGELFF
TRBV7-9,TRBJ1-1,CASSLLGLNSEAFF
TRBV4-1,TRBJ1-5,CASSQPDRGNQPQHF
TRBV3-1,TRBJ2-3,CASSQGGLGPPGTDTQYF